This TCR beta chain was identified during a study of blood T cells in healthy people across ages. General study results and limits: Investigators viewed diversity estimates from one million T cells as underestimates, the study reported. A greater number of naive CD4+ cells and higher diversity distinguished long-lived donors from aged donors.

Trimming left V 5 bases short and J 8 bases short, with 15 bases between. The CDR3 runs 13 residues. CDR1 and CDR2 (germline): SGHTA, FQGTGA. Details on this clonotype: Its target is unknown.

Then a second PCR, running roughly 7 to 11 cycles, was carried out with a sample-barcoded 5' primer and a J-beta primer mix. CDR3-containing paired-end reads numbered at least 2.5 million in each sample. One entry per CDR3 protein, called by TCRdb with MiXCR from the 5' RACE reads. The data show 600,000 to 850,000 distinct CDR3 sequences, with 40% to 45% seen just once and under 25% held by the top ten. Isolation recovered at least 6.5 million PBMCs from every sample. This sequence joins TRBV7-3 and TRBJ1-2, with D perhaps TRBD1 (6 bases). This receptor was taken from an older woman in good health. Specimen: blood. The CDR3 protein is CASSLGAGEGYTF. The CDR3 nucleotides read TGTGCCAGCAGCCTCGGTGCAGGGGAGGGCTACACCTTC.